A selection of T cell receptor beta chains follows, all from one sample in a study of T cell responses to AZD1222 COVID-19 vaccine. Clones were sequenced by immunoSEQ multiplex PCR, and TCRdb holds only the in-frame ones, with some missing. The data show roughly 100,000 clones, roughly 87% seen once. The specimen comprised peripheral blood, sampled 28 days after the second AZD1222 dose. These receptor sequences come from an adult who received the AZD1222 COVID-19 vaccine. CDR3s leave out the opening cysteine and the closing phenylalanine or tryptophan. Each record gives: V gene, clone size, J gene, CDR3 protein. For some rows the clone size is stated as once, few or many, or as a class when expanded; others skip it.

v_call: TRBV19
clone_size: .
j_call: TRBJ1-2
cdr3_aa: ATTTGNYGYT

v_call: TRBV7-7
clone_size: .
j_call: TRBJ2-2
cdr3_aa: ASSLSGNTGELF

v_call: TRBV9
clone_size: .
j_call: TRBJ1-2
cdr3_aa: ASSAGVGVMNGYT

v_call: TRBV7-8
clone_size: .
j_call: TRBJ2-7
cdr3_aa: ASNGKGGVSYEQY

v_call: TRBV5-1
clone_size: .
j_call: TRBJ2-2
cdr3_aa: ASSFSFRTTGELF

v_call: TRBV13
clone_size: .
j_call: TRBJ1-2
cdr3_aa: ASSRERDRGPNDYGYT

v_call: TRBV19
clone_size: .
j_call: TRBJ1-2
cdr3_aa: ASTTRTGTGGLNYGYT

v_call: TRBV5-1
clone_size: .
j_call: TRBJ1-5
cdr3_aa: ASSLLGQDSNQPQH

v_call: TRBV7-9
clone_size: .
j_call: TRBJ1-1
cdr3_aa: ASSAPGKGNTEAF

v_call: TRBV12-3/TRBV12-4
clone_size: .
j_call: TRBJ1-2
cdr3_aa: ASSLMGNYGYT

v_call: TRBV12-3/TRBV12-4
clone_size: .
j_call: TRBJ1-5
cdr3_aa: ASRSTDQPQH

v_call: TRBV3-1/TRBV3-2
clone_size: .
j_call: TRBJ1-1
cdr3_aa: ASTYGTGNTEAF

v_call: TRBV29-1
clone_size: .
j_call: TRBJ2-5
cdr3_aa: SVESSGGVQETQY

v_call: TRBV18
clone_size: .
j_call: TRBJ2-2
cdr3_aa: ASSPRKTGELF

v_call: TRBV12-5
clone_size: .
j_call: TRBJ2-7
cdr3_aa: ARTEVEQY

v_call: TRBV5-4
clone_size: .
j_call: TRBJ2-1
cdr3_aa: ASSRPGEQF

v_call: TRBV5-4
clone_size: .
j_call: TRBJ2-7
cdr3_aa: ASSLVRGWQSREQY

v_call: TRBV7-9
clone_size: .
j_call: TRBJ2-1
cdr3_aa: ASSSGTSALSSYNEQF

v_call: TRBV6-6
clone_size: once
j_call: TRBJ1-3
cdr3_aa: ASQTDDTGNTIY

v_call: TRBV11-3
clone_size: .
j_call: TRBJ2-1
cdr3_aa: ASSLDGSGNNEQF

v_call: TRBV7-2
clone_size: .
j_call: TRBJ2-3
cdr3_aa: ASSLGSGGLDTQY

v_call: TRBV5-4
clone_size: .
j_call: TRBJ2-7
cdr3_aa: ASSLEPLSSYEQY

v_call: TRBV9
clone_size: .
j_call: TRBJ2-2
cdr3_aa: ASSMDGNTGELF

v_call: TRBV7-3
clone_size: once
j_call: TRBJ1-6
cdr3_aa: ASSLNSPLH

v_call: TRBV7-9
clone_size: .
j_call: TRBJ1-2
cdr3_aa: ASSLLDRDDGYT

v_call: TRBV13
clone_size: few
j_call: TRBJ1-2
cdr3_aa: ASSLRATGTFGYT

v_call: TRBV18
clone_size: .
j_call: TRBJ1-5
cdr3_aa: ASSPREISGNQPQH

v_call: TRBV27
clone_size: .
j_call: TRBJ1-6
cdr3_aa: ASSLVPGLNSPLH

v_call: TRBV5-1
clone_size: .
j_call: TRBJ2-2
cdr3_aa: ASSLAGRTGELF